The clone carrying this T cell receptor (beta chain) was seen a handful of times. Germline lookup yields CDR1 MNHNS and CDR2 SASEGT. This CDR3 has 15 residues. Trimming cost V 2 bases and J 4 bases; bases outside gene matches: 5. This record comes from a study of cytomegalovirus exposure and HLA in healthy donors. PCR primers comprised 60 Vbeta and 13 Jbeta primers. Using immunoSEQ multiplex PCR, the repertoire was profiled, and TCRdb retains in-frame clones only, with some absent. This sample has 200,000 to 250,000 clones, with approximately 88% found just once. The material sequenced was PBMCs. The V and J genes are TRBV6-1 and TRBJ2-5; 9 positions agree with TRBD1. The origin of this receptor is a boy younger than 10 in good health and CMV-seronegative. Here the CDR3 DNA reads TGTGCCAGCAGTGAAAACAGGGGGCGCGGAGAGACCCAGTACTTC. It yields the protein CASSENRGRGETQYF.